Following are 2 T cell receptor beta chains from one sample sequenced in a study of T cells in Graves' hyperthyroidism and ophthalmopathy. The source material, RNA transcripts, was used to amplify TCR beta CDR3 regions. First-round RT-PCR targeting the TCR CDR3 was performed with the HTBI primer set. TCRdb re-called the multiplex PCR reads through MiXCR, storing one row per CDR3 protein. Of roughly 630,000 distinct CDR3 sequences listed, around a sixth are singletons. Sequenced sample: blood. The origin of the receptors is a woman younger than 45 with Graves' hyperthyroidism.

V and J are TRBV15 and TRBJ1-4, with unresolved D. Germline V gene data show CDR1 as LNHNV and CDR2 as YYDKDF (reference sequence). Trimming pared 8 bases from V and 2 bases from J, leaving 9 bases between. The CDR3 runs 13 residues. Here the CDR3 DNA reads TGTGCCACCTGCCAGGAGACTAATGAAAAACTGTTTTTT. Protein: CATCQETNEKLFF.

The sample holds many counts of this clonotype. The V call is TRBV12-3 or TRBV12-4, the J call TRBJ2-7; 11 bases are shared with TRBD2. The J segment lost 2 bases and the V segment lost 4 bases, leaving 10 bases of the junction unmatched. There are 17 residues in the CDR3. The CDR3 spells CASSSPPTSGKPYEQYF. The CDR3 coding sequence is TGTGCCAGCAGTTCACCCCCGACTAGCGGGAAACCCTACGAGCAGTACTTC.